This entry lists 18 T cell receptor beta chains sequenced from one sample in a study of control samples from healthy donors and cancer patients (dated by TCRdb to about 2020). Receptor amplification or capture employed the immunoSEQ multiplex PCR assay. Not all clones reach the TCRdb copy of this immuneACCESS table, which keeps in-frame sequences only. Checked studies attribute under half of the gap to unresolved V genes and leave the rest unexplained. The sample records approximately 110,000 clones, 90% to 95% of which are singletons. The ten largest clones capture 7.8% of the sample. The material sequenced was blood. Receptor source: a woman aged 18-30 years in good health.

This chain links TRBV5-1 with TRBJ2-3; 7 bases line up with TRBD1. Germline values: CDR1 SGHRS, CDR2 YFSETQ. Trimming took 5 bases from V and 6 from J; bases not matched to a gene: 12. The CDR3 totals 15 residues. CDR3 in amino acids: CASRSDRVLSDTQYF. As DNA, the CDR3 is TGCGCCAGCAGATCTGACAGGGTTTTATCGGATACGCAGTATTTT.

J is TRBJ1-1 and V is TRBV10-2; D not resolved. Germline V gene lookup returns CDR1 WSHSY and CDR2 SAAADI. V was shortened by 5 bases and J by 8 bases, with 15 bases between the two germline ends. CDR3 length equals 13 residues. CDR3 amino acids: CASSKRTRVEAFF. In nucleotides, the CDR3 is TGCGCCAGCAGTAAGCGAACCCGGGTCGAAGCTTTCTTT.

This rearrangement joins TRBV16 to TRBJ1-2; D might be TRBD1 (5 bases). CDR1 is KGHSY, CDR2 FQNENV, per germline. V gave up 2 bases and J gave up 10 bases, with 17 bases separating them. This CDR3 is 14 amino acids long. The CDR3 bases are TGTGCCAGCAGCCAAGCCGGGGCCCGGGCAGACTACACCTTC. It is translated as CASSQAGARADYTF.

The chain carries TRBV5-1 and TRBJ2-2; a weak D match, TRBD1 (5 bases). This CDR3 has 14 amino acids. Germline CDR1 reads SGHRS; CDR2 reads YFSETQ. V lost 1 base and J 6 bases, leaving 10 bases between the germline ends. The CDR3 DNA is TGCGCCAGCAGCTTGATCCCAGGGCCCGGGGAGCTGTTTTTT. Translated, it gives CASSLIPGPGELFF.

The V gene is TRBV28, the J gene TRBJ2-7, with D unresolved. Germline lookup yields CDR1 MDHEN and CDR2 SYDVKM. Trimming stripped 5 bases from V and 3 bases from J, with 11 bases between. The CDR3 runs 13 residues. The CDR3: CASSPPGDYEQYF. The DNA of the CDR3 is TGTGCCAGCAGTCCCCCCGGTGACTACGAGCAGTACTTC.

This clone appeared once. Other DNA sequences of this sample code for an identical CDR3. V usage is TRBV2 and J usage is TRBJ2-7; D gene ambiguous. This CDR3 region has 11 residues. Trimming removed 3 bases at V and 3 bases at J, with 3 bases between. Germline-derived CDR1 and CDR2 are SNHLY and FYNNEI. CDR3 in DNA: TGTGCCAGCAGTGAGGGCTACGAGCAGTACTTC. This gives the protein CASSEGYEQYF.

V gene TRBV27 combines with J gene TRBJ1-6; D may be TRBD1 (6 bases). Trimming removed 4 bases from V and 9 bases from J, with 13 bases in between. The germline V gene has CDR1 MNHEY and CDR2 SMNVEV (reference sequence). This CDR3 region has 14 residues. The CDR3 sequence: CASSSYNRVSPLHF. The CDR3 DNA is TGTGCCAGCAGTTCATATAACAGGGTTTCACCCCTCCACTTT.

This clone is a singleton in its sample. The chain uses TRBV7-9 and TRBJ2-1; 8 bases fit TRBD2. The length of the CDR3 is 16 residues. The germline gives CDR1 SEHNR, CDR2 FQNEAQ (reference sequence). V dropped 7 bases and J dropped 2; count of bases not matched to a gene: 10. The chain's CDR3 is CASTLGGGSPYNEQFF. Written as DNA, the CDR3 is TGTGCCAGCACCCTCGGGGGGGGCAGCCCCTACAATGAGCAGTTCTTC.

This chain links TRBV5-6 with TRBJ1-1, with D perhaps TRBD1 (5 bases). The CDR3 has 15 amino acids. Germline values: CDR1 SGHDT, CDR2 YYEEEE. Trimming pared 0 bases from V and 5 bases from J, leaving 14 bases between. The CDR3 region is CASSLVERRGTEAFF. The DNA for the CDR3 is TGTGCCAGCAGCTTGGTTGAGCGCCGGGGGACTGAAGCTTTCTTT. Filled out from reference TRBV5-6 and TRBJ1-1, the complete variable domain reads DAGVTQSPTHLIKTRGQQVTLRCSPKSGHDTVSWYQQALGQGPQFIFQYYEEEERQRGNFPDRFSGHQFPNYSSELNVNALLLGDSALYLCASSLVERRGTEAFFGQGTRLTVV.

The CDR3 sequence: CASSDGTGRYTF. The DNA of the CDR3 is TGTGCCAGCAGTGACGGGACAGGCCGTTACACCTTC. The chain couples TRBV6-4 to TRBJ1-2; 8 bases are shared with TRBD1. Germline V gene lookup returns CDR1 MRHNA and CDR2 SNTAGT. V shed 2 bases and J 11 bases; nucleotides not matched to a gene: 4. The CDR3 has 12 amino acids.

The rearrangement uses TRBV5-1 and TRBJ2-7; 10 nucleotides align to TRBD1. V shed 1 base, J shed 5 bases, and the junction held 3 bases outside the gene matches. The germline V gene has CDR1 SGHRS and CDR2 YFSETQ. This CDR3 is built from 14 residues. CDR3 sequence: CASSLLDRGDEQYF. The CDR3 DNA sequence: TGCGCCAGCAGCTTGCTGGACAGGGGGGACGAGCAGTACTTC.

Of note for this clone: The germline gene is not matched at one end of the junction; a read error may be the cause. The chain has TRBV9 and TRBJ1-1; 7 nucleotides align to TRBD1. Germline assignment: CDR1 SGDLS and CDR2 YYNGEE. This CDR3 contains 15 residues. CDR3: CASSVGRGRNPEAFF. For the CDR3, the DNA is TGTGCCAGCAGCGTAGGCAGGGGGAGGAACCCTGAAGCTTTCTTT.

CDR3 protein: CASTETGTSGGHEQFF. As DNA, the CDR3 is TGCGCCAGCACAGAAACCGGGACTAGCGGGGGGCATGAGCAGTTCTTC. The chain recombines TRBV5-1 with TRBJ2-1; 15 nucleotides line up with TRBD2. V lost 6 bases, J lost 8 bases, and 9 bases stayed unmatched. The length of the CDR3 is 16 residues. Germline V lookup: CDR1 SGHRS, CDR2 YFSETQ.

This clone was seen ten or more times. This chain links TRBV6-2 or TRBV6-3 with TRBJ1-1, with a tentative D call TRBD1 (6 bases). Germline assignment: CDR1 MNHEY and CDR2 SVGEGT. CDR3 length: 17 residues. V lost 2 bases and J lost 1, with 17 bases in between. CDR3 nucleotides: TGTGCCAGCAGTTACCTTGTCGGGGGCCCGGCGAACACTGAAGCTTTCTTT. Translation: CASSYLVGGPANTEAFF.

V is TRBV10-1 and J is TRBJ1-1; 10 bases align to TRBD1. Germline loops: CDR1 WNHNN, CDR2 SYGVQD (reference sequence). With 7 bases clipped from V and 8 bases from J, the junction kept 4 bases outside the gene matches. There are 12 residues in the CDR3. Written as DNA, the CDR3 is TGCGCCAGCAATACGGGACAGGGGGAAGCTTTCTTT. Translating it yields CASNTGQGEAFF.

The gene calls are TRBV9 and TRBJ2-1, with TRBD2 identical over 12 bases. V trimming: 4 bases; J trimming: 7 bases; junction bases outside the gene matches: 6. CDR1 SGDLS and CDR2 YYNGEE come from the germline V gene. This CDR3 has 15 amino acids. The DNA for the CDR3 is TGTGCCAGCAGCCCTAGCGGGAGGGCCGGGAATGAGCAGTTCTTC. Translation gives CASSPSGRAGNEQFF.

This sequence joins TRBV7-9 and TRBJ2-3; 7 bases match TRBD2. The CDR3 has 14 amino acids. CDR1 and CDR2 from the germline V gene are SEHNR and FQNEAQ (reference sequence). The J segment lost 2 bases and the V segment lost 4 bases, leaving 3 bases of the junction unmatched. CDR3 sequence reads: CASSSREVTDTQYF. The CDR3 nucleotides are TGTGCCAGCAGCTCTCGGGAGGTCACAGATACGCAGTATTTT.

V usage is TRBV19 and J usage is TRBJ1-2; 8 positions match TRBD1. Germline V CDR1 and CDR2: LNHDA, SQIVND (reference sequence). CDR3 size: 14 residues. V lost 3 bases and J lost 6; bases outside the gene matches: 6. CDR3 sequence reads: CASSIGRQGHGYTF. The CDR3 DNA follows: TGTGCCAGTAGTATTGGCCGACAGGGGCATGGCTACACCTTC.